This is a list of T cell receptor beta chains from one sample in a study of T-cell memory formation after mild COVID-19. In TCRdb, the 5' RACE reads were re-called with MiXCR into one record per CDR3 protein. The data contain about 90,000 distinct CDR3 sequences, 10% to 15% of them singletons. Input material: PBMCs or a T cell subset sorted from them (not recorded which). The receptors were sampled from an adult woman who had mild COVID-19 (a few samples of this study predate the infection). Cell type and time point are not known. Both conserved end residues are trimmed from each CDR3.

V gene,CDR3 protein
TRBV13,ASSSPTGEATGELF
TRBV4-1,ASSQMFNGFEETQY
TRBV7-9,ASSLFGGDTGELF
TRBV15,ATSRVEGLYEQY
TRBV29-1,SVAVDTQY
TRBV7-3,ASSPDSGNTDTQY
TRBV5-6,ASSLVDSGTSGSLVY
TRBV7-8,ASSQDSPLH
TRBV11-2,ASTFKEIAGGPENEQF
TRBV5-3,ARSLERGISYNEQF
TRBV11-3,ASSSLVVGDAGELF
TRBV11-2,ASSWDSNQPQH
TRBV12-3/TRBV12-4,ASSLTGGESEQY
TRBV20-1,SVRRQAGTNEQF
TRBV4-1,ASSQVPGNFAHNEQF
TRBV5-1,ASSLGGQTEQY
TRBV3-1,ASSQDGSGPS
TRBV19,ASSMVGSGANVLT
TRBV25-1,ASSESVTGSDEQY
TRBV15,ATSRRDRGTDTQY
TRBV29-1,SVEVRSNEQF
TRBV30,AWSVTESYEQY
TRBV30,AWWASGTDTQY
TRBV6-5,ASIHWGTGWTTSAF
TRBV20-1,SAFGLAGAGTGELF
TRBV12-3/TRBV12-4,ASSFRPFGTGELF
TRBV7-9,ASSIPGTSGRETEY
TRBV6-4,ASSDSDSAYNEQF
TRBV7-9,ASSTGRGGLQY